A selection of T cell receptor beta chains follows, all from one sample in a study of cytomegalovirus exposure and HLA in healthy donors. TCRdb's table, derived via immunoSEQ multiplex PCR, lists solely in-frame clones and lacks some. The specimen's table records some 67,000 clones. The sequencing input was PBMCs. Receptor source: a woman aged 30 to 39 in good health and CMV-seronegative. Both conserved end residues are part of each CDR3. The order of the fields is J gene, V gene, D gene, CDR3 DNA, CDR3 protein. D genes are given only for firm matches.

TRBJ2-1 | TRBV5-1 | . | TGCGCCAGCAGCTTGGAAGCCCCTAAGAGCTCCTACAATGAGCAGTTCTTC | CASSLEAPKSSYNEQFF
TRBJ2-7 | TRBV7-8 | . | TGTGCCAGCAGCAAGCGGACAGAAATTGTACGAGGGCAGTACTTC | CASSKRTEIVRGQYF
TRBJ2-1 | TRBV18 | . | TGTGCCAGCTCACCGAATACGGGAAGCTCCTACAATGAGCAGTTCTTC | CASSPNTGSSYNEQFF
TRBJ2-3 | TRBV6-1 | TRBD1 | TGTGCCAGCAGTGGAGAGGGAAGGACAGGTACAGATACGCAGTATTTT | CASSGEGRTGTDTQYF
TRBJ1-2 | TRBV5-6 | TRBD1 | TGTGCCAGCAGCTTTGATAGGGGGCCCTATGGCTACACCTTC | CASSFDRGPYGYTF
TRBJ2-7 | TRBV18 | . | TGTGCCAGCTCACCAGGGCAGGGGGGCTCCTACGAGCAGTACTTC | CASSPGQGGSYEQYF
TRBJ1-2 | TRBV4-3 | . | TGCGCCAGCAGCCAAGACCACAGGGTTATCTATGGCTACACCTTC | CASSQDHRVIYGYTF
TRBJ2-7 | TRBV23-1 | TRBD1 | TGCGCCAGCAGAGAGTGGGTTGGACAGGGGGCCAACGAGCAGTACTTC | CASREWVGQGANEQYF
TRBJ2-7 | TRBV5-6 | . | TGTGCCAGCAGATCGCGTCACTACGAGCAGTACTTC | CASRSRHYEQYF
TRBJ1-4 | TRBV7-3 | TRBD1 | TGTGCCAGCAGCCTAAATAGGCAGGGGGCGGCAACTAATGAAAAACTGTTTTTT | CASSLNRQGAATNEKLFF
TRBJ2-1 | TRBV28 | . | TGTGCCAGCAGGATAGCGGTTGAGCAGTTCTTC | CASRIAVEQFF
TRBJ1-5 | TRBV19 | TRBD1 | TGTGCCAGTAGTATAGGGGCAGGGACAGGGCAGCCCCAGCATTTT | CASSIGAGTGQPQHF
TRBJ2-7 | TRBV9 | TRBD2 | TGTGCCAGCAGCGTTTTAGCGGGAACCGCCTACGAGCAGTACTTC | CASSVLAGTAYEQYF
TRBJ2-1 | TRBV5-1 | TRBD2 | TGCGCCAGCAGCTTGGGACGGGAGGGAACCTACAATGAGCAGTTCTTC | CASSLGREGTYNEQFF
TRBJ1-1 | TRBV6-5 | TRBD1 | TGTGCCAGCAGTGGGGGACAGGGATCAGCTTTCTTT | CASSGGQGSAFF
TRBJ2-1 | TRBV27 | TRBD2 | TGTGCCAGCAGTTCCCGACTAGCGCCATACAATGAGCAGTTCTTC | CASSSRLAPYNEQFF
TRBJ2-7 | TRBV28 | TRBD2 | TGTGCCAGCAACCCCGGGACTAGCGGGAGAGGCGAGCAGTACTTC | CASNPGTSGRGEQYF
TRBJ2-5 | TRBV30 | TRBD1 | TGTGCCTTTGGACAGGGCCAAGAGACCCAGTACTTC | CAFGQGQETQYF
TRBJ1-4 | TRBV6-5 | . | TGTGCCAGCAGTCCAATTGCAACTAATGAAAAACTGTTTTTT | CASSPIATNEKLFF
TRBJ1-6 | TRBV6-6 | . | TGTGCCAGCAGCTACACAGAATCACCCCTCCACTTT | CASSYTESPLHF
TRBJ1-2 | TRBV29-1 | . | TGCAGCGTTGTGGGGGGGCGCGGAAACTATGGCTACACCTTC | CSVVGGRGNYGYTF
TRBJ1-1 | TRBV30 | TRBD1 | TGTGCCTGGAGTTACGGACAGGAGACTCAGAAAGCTTTCTTT | CAWSYGQETQKAFF
TRBJ1-6 | TRBV4-3 | . | TGCGCCAGCAGCCAAGGGCCCGCACATTCACCCCTCCACTTT | CASSQGPAHSPLHF
TRBJ2-7 | TRBV2 | . | TGTGCCAGCAGGCGGTCCTACGAGCAGTACTTC | CASRRSYEQYF
TRBJ2-7 | TRBV27 | . | TGTGCCAGCAGTGTAAACCCTGCCCCGTTCGGTTACGAGCAGTACTTC | CASSVNPAPFGYEQYF
TRBJ2-1 | TRBV11-3 | . | TGTGCCAGCAGCTCCCGGACAGCTTCTGCTCACAATGAGCAGTTCTTC | CASSSRTASAHNEQFF
TRBJ2-3 | TRBV6-5 | TRBD2 | TGTGCCAGCAGTTCGGGGGGGCGGTTAGATACGCAGTATTTT | CASSSGGRLDTQYF
TRBJ1-5 | TRBV19 | TRBD1 | TGTGCCAGTTCCCCACAGGGGAATAGCAATCAGCCCCAGCATTTT | CASSPQGNSNQPQHF
TRBJ1-1 | TRBV4-2 | . | TGTGCCAGCAGCCACACACAGGCAGAAGCTTTCTTT | CASSHTQAEAFF
TRBJ1-5 | TRBV6-5 | . | TGTGCCAGCAGTTACTCAGCAGGGGCGGATCAGCCCCAGCATTTT | CASSYSAGADQPQHF
TRBJ2-1 | TRBV19 | . | TGTGCCAGTAGTATCGGAACAGGGAACCATGAGCAGTTCTTC | CASSIGTGNHEQFF
TRBJ2-5 | TRBV5-1 | . | TGCGCCAGCAGCTTCGAAGAGACCCAGTACTTC | CASSFEETQYF
TRBJ1-3 | TRBV9 | . | TGTGCCAGCAGCGTAGCCTACAGGGTGGCTGGAAACACCATATATTTT | CASSVAYRVAGNTIYF
TRBJ1-1 | TRBV29-1 | . | TGCAGCGTTAGGAGCACTGAAGCTTTCTTT | CSVRSTEAFF
TRBJ2-2 | TRBV19 | . | TGTGCCAGTAGTATACGGGGGGCGGACGGGGAGCTGTTTTTT | CASSIRGADGELFF
TRBJ1-5 | TRBV9 | TRBD1 | TGTGCCAGCAGCGTAGGGGACAGGCAGGGACCCCAGCATTTT | CASSVGDRQGPQHF
TRBJ2-7 | TRBV18 | TRBD1 | TGTGCCAGCTCACCACCCAGCGGCCCAGGGGGATCCTACGAGCAGTACTTC | CASSPPSGPGGSYEQYF
TRBJ2-3 | TRBV7-8 | . | TGTGCCGTCTGGGCTGGGGGGGCTGCAGATACGCAGTATTTT | CAVWAGGAADTQYF
TRBJ2-7 | TRBV6-5 | . | TGTGCCAGCGGGGCCGCTTCTCCTGGCCCCTACGAGCAGTACTTC | CASGAASPGPYEQYF
TRBJ1-5 | TRBV30 | . | TGTGCCTGGAGTGGCCACGAGCGGCAGAGTCAGCCCCAGCATTTT | CAWSGHERQSQPQHF
TRBJ2-5 | TRBV6-5 | . | TGTGCCAGCATCCCTCCGGGACAAGAGACCCAGTACTTC | CASIPPGQETQYF
TRBJ2-3 | TRBV6-5 | . | TGTGCCAGCAGTTGGGGGGGGCCAGGAGATACGCAGTATTTT | CASSWGGPGDTQYF
TRBJ1-2 | TRBV29-1 | . | TGCAGCGTCTGGACAGTCCCCTATGGCTACACCTTC | CSVWTVPYGYTF
TRBJ2-5 | TRBV13 | TRBD1 | TGTGCCAGCAGCCCTGGCTACGGGACAGAGTACCAAGAGACCCAGTACTTC | CASSPGYGTEYQETQYF
TRBJ1-2 | TRBV19 | TRBD1 | TGTGCCAGTAGTGGGACAGGGGCGAACTATGGCTACACCTTC | CASSGTGANYGYTF
TRBJ2-7 | TRBV7-6 | . | TGTGCCAGCAGTCCAGGCCGGGGGTGGTACTTC | CASSPGRGWYF
TRBJ2-2 | TRBV19 | . | TGTGCCAGTAGTCCCCCAGGGCGGGGGAACACCGGGGAGCTGTTTTTT | CASSPPGRGNTGELFF
TRBJ2-7 | TRBV4-2 | TRBD1 | TGTGCCAGCAGCCACGGGACAGGCTCGGACGAGCAGTACTTC | CASSHGTGSDEQYF
TRBJ2-7 | TRBV29-1 | TRBD2 | TGCAGCGTCCTAGCGGGGAGCTCCTACGAGCAGTACTTC | CSVLAGSSYEQYF
TRBJ1-1 | TRBV6-6 | . | TGTGCCAGCAGTTACTCGGAGGAAACTGAAGCTTTCTTT | CASSYSEETEAFF